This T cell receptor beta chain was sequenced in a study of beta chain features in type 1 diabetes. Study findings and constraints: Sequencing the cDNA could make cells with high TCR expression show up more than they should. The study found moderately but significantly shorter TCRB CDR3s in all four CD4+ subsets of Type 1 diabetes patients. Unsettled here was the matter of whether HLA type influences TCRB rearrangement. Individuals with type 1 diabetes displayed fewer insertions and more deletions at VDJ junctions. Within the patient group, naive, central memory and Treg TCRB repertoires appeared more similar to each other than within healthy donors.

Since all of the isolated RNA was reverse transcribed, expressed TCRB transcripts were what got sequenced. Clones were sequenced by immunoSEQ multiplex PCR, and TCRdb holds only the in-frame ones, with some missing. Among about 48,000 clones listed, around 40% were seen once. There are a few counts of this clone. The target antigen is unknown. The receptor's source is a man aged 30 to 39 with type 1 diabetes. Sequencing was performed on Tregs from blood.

CDR3 DNA: TGTGCCAGCAGCTCTCCCACAGGGAGCGGGAGCCCCTACAATGAGCAGTTCTTC. Its protein is CASSSPTGSGSPYNEQFF. The chain carries TRBV7-9 and TRBJ2-1; 8 bases fit TRBD2. CDR1 SEHNR and CDR2 FQNEAQ come from the germline V gene (reference sequence). The V and J ends lost 4 bases and 2 bases, in that order; junction bases with no gene match: 13. This CDR3 has 18 amino acids.